This TCR beta chain was sequenced for a study of blood T cells in healthy people across ages. Study-wide points: Naive CD4+ cell counts and diversity both ran higher in long-lived than in aged donors. Observed TCR beta diversity per million T cells went down as age went up. This fall followed a roughly linear course with age.

Germline V gene sequence: CDR1 SGHAT, CDR2 FQDESV (reference sequence). There are 14 residues in the CDR3. Unmatched junction bases numbered 3, after V lost 5 bases and J lost 3 bases. Researchers report isolating at least 7 million PBMCs per sample. Sample-barcoded 5' priming and a J-beta primer mix drove a second PCR of 7 to 11 cycles. CDR3-containing paired-end reads numbering at least 2.5 million came from each sample. In TCRdb, the 5' RACE reads were re-called with MiXCR into one record per CDR3 protein. Of some 900,000 distinct CDR3 sequences listed, about 48% are singletons. Turning to this clonotype: Its antigen remains unknown.

V usage is TRBV11-1 and J usage is TRBJ2-2, with TRBD2 matching 7 bases. The sample was blood. The receptor's source is a man under 40 in good health. The CDR3, as DNA: TGTGCCAGCAGCCGGGACTACTACACCGGGGAGCTGTTTTTT. This sequence encodes CASSRDYYTGELFF. Looking up the rest from reference TRBV11-1 and TRBJ2-2 gives the full variable domain: EAEVAQSPRYKITEKSQAVAFWCDPISGHATLYWYRQILGQGPELLVQFQDESVVDDSQLPKDRFSAERLKGVDSTLKIQPAELGDSAMYLCASSRDYYTGELFFGEGSRLTVL.